The 25 T cell receptor beta chains given below trace back to one sample, sequenced in a study of blood T cell repertoires in COVID-19. Measured with immunoSEQ multiplex PCR; TCRdb has only the in-frame clones, and not every one. The sample consists of fewer than 180,000 clones, 75% to 90% of them appearing once. Sequencing was done on a sample of peripheral blood. These receptors all come from a man between 65 and 85 years old with acute or convalescent COVID-19.

The chain uses TRBV5-1 and TRBJ2-1; D perhaps matches TRBD2 (5 bases). With 0 bases removed from V and 3 bases from J, the gap between germline ends came to 13 bases. Germline CDR1 SGHRS, CDR2 YFSETQ. CDR3 size: 16 residues. The CDR3 region has the DNA TGCGCCAGCAGCTTGGATGTGACTACAAGCTACAATGAGCAGTTCTTC. It codes for CASSLDVTTSYNEQFF. The whole variable domain, remainder taken from reference TRBV5-1 and TRBJ2-1, is KAGVTQTPRYLIKTRGQQVTLSCSPISGHRSVSWYQQTPGQGLQFLFEYFSETQRNKGNFPGRFSGRQFSNSRSEMNVSTLELGDSALYLCASSLDVTTSYNEQFFGPGTRLTVL.

V and J are TRBV6-2 or TRBV6-3 and TRBJ2-3, with TRBD1 matching 8 bases. V lost 6 bases, J lost 4 bases, and 9 bases stayed unmatched. CDR1 and CDR2 from the germline V gene are MNHEY and SVGEGT. CDR3 size: 15 residues. CDR3 DNA sequence: TGTGCCAGCAGCTATCGGGACAGGCTTGCAGATACGCAGTATTTT. Protein product: CASSYRDRLADTQYF.

The rearrangement joins TRBV10-3 to TRBJ1-2; 9 bases map to TRBD1. After removal of 4 bases from V and 4 bases from J, the junction contained 13 bases not matched to a gene. The CDR3 contains 17 residues. CDR1 ENHRY and CDR2 SYGVKD come from the germline V gene. CDR3 region: CAISALWGGQGSYGYTF. In DNA form, the CDR3 reads TGTGCCATCAGTGCCCTTTGGGGGGGACAGGGCAGCTATGGCTACACCTTC.

V usage is TRBV7-9 and J usage is TRBJ1-1; 8 bases match TRBD1. CDR1 is SEHNR, CDR2 FQNEAQ, per germline (reference sequence). Germline trimming cut 3 bases from V and 0 bases from J; bases unmatched to any gene: 3. The CDR3 is 15 amino acids. The CDR3 protein is CASSFGQGMNTEAFF. The CDR3 DNA sequence: TGTGCCAGCAGCTTCGGACAGGGAATGAACACTGAAGCTTTCTTT.

For the CDR3, the DNA is TGTGCCAGCGGGACTAGCGGAAACTACGAGCAGTACTTC. It encodes CASGTSGNYEQYF. The chain employs TRBV2 and TRBJ2-7, with 11 positions matching TRBD2. The germline V gene has CDR1 SNHLY and CDR2 FYNNEI. The CDR3 contains 13 residues. V was clipped by 8 bases and J by 3 bases; unmatched bases: 3.

The V gene is TRBV7-3, the J gene TRBJ1-6; 7 nucleotides line up with TRBD1. V was clipped by 3 bases and J by 5 bases; unmatched bases: 4. The CDR3 consists of 15 residues. Germline values: CDR1 SGHTA, CDR2 FQGTGA. Written as DNA, the CDR3 is TGTGCCAGCAGCTTGGCAGGGGGGAATAATTCACCCCTCCACTTT. Encoded protein: CASSLAGGNNSPLHF.

The chain has TRBV4-1 and TRBJ1-6, with D perhaps TRBD1 (5 bases). Deletions cut 0 bases from V and 3 bases from J, with 12 bases between. CDR1 and CDR2 from the germline V gene are MGHRA and YSYEKL. The CDR3 totals 17 residues. In DNA form, the CDR3 reads TGCGCCAGCAGCCAAGATACCGGGGGTAACTATAATTCACCCCTCCACTTT. It specifies CASSQDTGGNYNSPLHF.

The CDR3 loop reads CASRPGQGPNIQYF. The CDR3 DNA reads as TGTGCCAGCAGACCTGGACAGGGGCCAAACATTCAGTACTTC. This chain joins TRBV7-2 and TRBJ2-4; 9 bases line up with TRBD1. CDR1 and CDR2 from the germline V gene are SGHTA and FQGNSA. CDR3 length: 14 amino acids. The J segment lost 6 bases and the V segment lost 6 bases, leaving 6 bases of the junction unmatched. Supplemented by reference TRBV7-2 and TRBJ2-4, the full variable domain reads GAGVSQSPSNKVTEKGKDVELRCDPISGHTALYWYRQSLGQGLEFLIYFQGNSAPDKSGLPSDRFSAERTGGSVSTLTIQRTQQEDSAVYLCASRPGQGPNIQYFGAGTRLSVL.

The V gene is TRBV15, the J gene TRBJ1-2, with 9 positions matching TRBD1. In germline, CDR1 is LNHNV, CDR2 YYDKDF (reference sequence). The CDR3 contains 18 residues. V dropped 1 base and J dropped 2; count of bases not matched to a gene: 11. The CDR3 DNA reads as TGTGCCACCAGCAGAGGTGGTGGCCGCGGGACAGGGAACTATGGCTACACCTTC. Encoded protein: CATSRGGGRGTGNYGYTF.

The CDR3 reads CASSQELAGLYF. CDR3 nucleotide sequence: TGTGCCAGCAGCCAAGAATTGGCGGGGCTCTATTTT. The chain combines TRBV3-1 (or the pseudogene TRBV3-2) with TRBJ2-3, with D maybe TRBD2 (6 bases). The length of the CDR3 is 12 residues. Germline V gene data show CDR1 as LGHDT and CDR2 as YNNKEL (reference sequence). Trimming took 0 bases from V and 15 from J, leaving 13 bases between them.

The chain joins TRBV11-2 to TRBJ1-1, with a possible D match to TRBD1 (5 bases). The V end was cut by 6 bases, the J end by 0 bases, with 8 bases between. The CDR3 consists of 13 residues. Per the germline V gene, CDR1 is SGHAT and CDR2 is FQNNGV. CDR3 bases: TGTGCCAGCAGACTGACAGTGAACACTGAAGCTTTCTTT. The encoded protein is CASRLTVNTEAFF. The complete variable domain, with remaining parts taken from reference TRBV11-2 and TRBJ1-1, reads EAGVAQSPRYKIIEKRQSVAFWCNPISGHATLYWYQQILGQGPKLLIQFQNNGVVDDSQLPKDRFSAERLKGVDSTLKIQPAKLEDSAVYLCASRLTVNTEAFFGQGTRLTVV.

This clone was recorded once. V is TRBV14 and J is TRBJ1-3; D remains unclear. The CDR3 runs to 15 residues. The ends were cut back, 1 base at V and 4 bases at J, with 11 bases in the middle. CDR1 is SGHDN and CDR2 is FVKESK in the germline V gene. Written as DNA, the CDR3 is TGTGCCAGCAGCCAAGGAGGGCGGTTAGGAAACACCATATATTTT. It codes for CASSQGGRLGNTIYF.

This clone occurred a few times. The chain has TRBV4-1 and TRBJ2-7, with D perhaps matching TRBD2 (7 bases). The CDR3 is 15 amino acids. Trimming took off 1 base at V and 1 base at J, with 11 bases between the two ends. Germline CDR1 MGHRA, CDR2 YSYEKL. This CDR3 is CASSQVGRGSYEQYF. CDR3 DNA sequence: TGCGCCAGCAGCCAAGTGGGGAGGGGGTCCTACGAGCAGTACTTC.

The J gene is TRBJ2-7, the V gene TRBV7-9; no reliable D call. The V gene lost 5 bases and the J gene lost 2 bases, with 7 bases spanning the gap. The germline V gene encodes CDR1 SEHNR and CDR2 FQNEAQ (reference sequence). The CDR3 has 12 residues. This chain's CDR3 is CASSRLAYEQYF. The CDR3 nucleotides are TGTGCCAGCAGCCGTTTAGCCTACGAGCAGTACTTC. Filled out from reference TRBV7-9 and TRBJ2-7, the complete variable domain reads DTGVSQNPRHKITKRGQNVTFRCDPISEHNRLYWYRQTLGQGPEFLTYFQNEAQLEKSRLLSDRFSAERPKGSFSTLEIQRTEQGDSAMYLCASSRLAYEQYFGPGTRLTVT.

The CDR3 sequence is CASSSGGGQSSYNEQFF. CDR3 bases: TGTGCCAGCAGCTCCGGAGGCGGGCAGAGCTCCTACAATGAGCAGTTCTTC. This rearrangement joins TRBV5-4 to TRBJ2-1; the D gene is possibly TRBD2 (5 bases). Trimming took off 3 bases at V and 0 bases at J, with 16 bases between the two ends. The CDR3 consists of 17 residues. Germline V gene lookup returns CDR1 SGHNT and CDR2 YYREEE (reference sequence).

The chain joins TRBV30 to TRBJ1-5; 9 bases are shared with TRBD1. CDR3 size: 15 residues. J was trimmed by 0 bases and V by 5 bases; bases with no gene match: 5. Germline values: CDR1 GTSNPN, CDR2 SVGIG (reference sequence). CDR3 DNA sequence: TGTGCCTGGGGGACAGGGACTCATAGCAATCAGCCCCAGCATTTT. It translates to CAWGTGTHSNQPQHF.

Turning to this clone: The sample holds other DNA sequences that translate to the same CDR3. The chain has TRBV11-2 and TRBJ2-7, with D maybe TRBD1 (5 bases). With 0 bases removed from V and 1 base from J, the gap between germline ends came to 10 bases. The CDR3 runs 15 residues. Germline V gene data show CDR1 as SGHAT and CDR2 as FQNNGV. CDR3 coding DNA: TGTGCCAGCAGCTTAGAAAGGGGTGGTTCCTACGAGCAGTACTTC. Translated, it gives CASSLERGGSYEQYF.

The chain combines TRBV7-9 with TRBJ1-1, with 8 bases lining up with TRBD1. This CDR3 spans 16 amino acids. Per germline, CDR1 SEHNR and CDR2 FQNEAQ (reference sequence). The V and J ends lost 0 bases and 0 bases, in that order; junction bases with no gene match: 3. CDR3 loop: CASSLARTGMNTEAFF. In DNA form, the CDR3 reads TGTGCCAGCAGCTTAGCGAGGACAGGGATGAACACTGAAGCTTTCTTT.

The rearrangement joins TRBV3-1 (or the pseudogene TRBV3-2) to TRBJ2-3; D unresolved. V was shortened by 0 bases and J by 6 bases, with 13 bases between the two germline ends. There are 15 residues in the CDR3. From germline, CDR1 is LGHDT and CDR2 YNNKEL (reference sequence). CDR3 protein: CASSQEHAPRDTQYF. The CDR3 DNA reads as TGTGCCAGCAGCCAAGAACATGCCCCGAGGGATACGCAGTATTTT.

The J gene is TRBJ1-1, the V gene TRBV18; the D gene is possibly TRBD1 (5 bases). The CDR3 is 16 amino acids. Germline V lookup: CDR1 KGHSH, CDR2 LQKENI. Deletions cut 0 bases from V and 0 bases from J, with 11 bases between. CDR3 sequence (DNA): TGTGCCAGCTCACCACCCAGTAGACAGATGAACACTGAAGCTTTCTTT. It is translated as CASSPPSRQMNTEAFF.

The chain is built from TRBV2 and TRBJ2-5, with 10 nucleotides matching TRBD2. The germline CDR1 and CDR2 sequences are SNHLY and FYNNEI. This CDR3 spans 16 amino acids. With V trimmed by 1 base and J by 4 bases, 6 bases remained unmatched. The CDR3 sequence is CASSEVASGGGETQYF. The CDR3, as DNA: TGTGCCAGCAGTGAAGTGGCTAGCGGGGGCGGAGAGACCCAGTACTTC. Based on the CDR3 plus reference TRBV2 and TRBJ2-5, the full variable domain is EPEVTQTPSHQVTQMGQEVILRCVPISNHLYFYWYRQILGQKVEFLVSFYNNEISEKSEIFDDQFSVERPDGSNFTLKIRSTKLEDSAMYFCASSEVASGGGETQYFGPGTRLLVL.

This clone was picked up a small number of times. The V call is TRBV6-5, the J call TRBJ2-1; D is ambiguous. Deletions cut 4 bases from V and 3 bases from J, with 10 bases between. Per the germline V gene, CDR1 is MNHEY and CDR2 is SVGAGI. The CDR3 covers 14 residues. The chain's CDR3 is CASSSSRFYNEQFF. The CDR3 DNA follows: TGTGCCAGCAGTTCTTCTAGGTTCTACAATGAGCAGTTCTTC.

The chain joins TRBV7-2 to TRBJ2-7, with unresolved D. Germline CDR1 SGHTA, CDR2 FQGNSA. The CDR3 spans 13 residues. Trimming stripped 1 base from V and 7 bases from J, with 11 bases between. In nucleotides, the CDR3 is TGTGCCAGCAGCTTAGGAGAGACGACAGAGCAGTACTTC. The encoded protein is CASSLGETTEQYF.

This rearrangement joins TRBV27 to TRBJ1-4; 7 bases are a match to TRBD1. With V trimmed by 7 bases and J by 3 bases, 5 bases remained unmatched. CDR1 and CDR2 from the germline V gene are MNHEY and SMNVEV (reference sequence). This CDR3 comprises 14 residues. In nucleotides, the CDR3 is TGTGCCAGCAAAGAGGGGGCAGCTAATGAAAAACTGTTTTTT. This sequence encodes CASKEGAANEKLFF.

This clone was seen a single time. The chain recombines TRBV5-1 with TRBJ2-1; tentatively, D is TRBD1 (6 bases). Trimming took off 3 bases at V and 8 bases at J, with 9 bases between the two ends. The CDR3 has 12 residues. Germline values: CDR1 SGHRS, CDR2 YFSETQ. This CDR3 reads CASSSEGDEQFF. CDR3 DNA: TGCGCCAGCAGCTCCGAGGGGGATGAGCAGTTCTTC. Using reference TRBV5-1 and TRBJ2-1 for the parts outside the CDR3, the full variable domain is KAGVTQTPRYLIKTRGQQVTLSCSPISGHRSVSWYQQTPGQGLQFLFEYFSETQRNKGNFPGRFSGRQFSNSRSEMNVSTLELGDSALYLCASSSEGDEQFFGPGTRLTVL.